This TCR beta chain stems from a study of PD-1 blockade in classical Hodgkin lymphoma. Findings and caveats of the study: Complete responders showed a baseline diversity that resembled the diversity of newly diagnosed patients.

This clone occurred once. Its antigen is still unknown. TCRdb's table, derived via immunoSEQ multiplex PCR, lists solely in-frame clones and lacks some. The data hold over 10,000 clones, with around nine tenths observed a single time. V was clipped by 1 base and J by 4 bases, with 7 bases between them. The CDR3 length is 13 residues. CDR1 SGHTA and CDR2 FQGTGA come from the germline V gene. Relapses following autologous stem cell transplantation were seen in all patients, with brentuximab vedotin exposure varying. The chain employs TRBV7-3 and TRBJ1-1, with D possibly being TRBD1 (6 bases). The sequence derives from a human donor with classical Hodgkin lymphoma. The material sequenced was peripheral blood mononuclear cells (PBMCs), taken at baseline. As DNA, the CDR3 is TGTGCCAGCAGCTTAAAAGGGGGCACTGAAGCTTTCTTT. It yields the protein CASSLKGGTEAFF. The whole variable domain, filled in from reference TRBV7-3 and TRBJ1-1, reads GAGVSQTPSNKVTEKGKYVELRCDPISGHTALYWYRQSLGQGPEFLIYFQGTGAADDSGLPNDRFFAVRPEGSVSTLKIQRTERGDSAVYLCASSLKGGTEAFFGQGTRLTVV.